This passage covers 4 T cell receptor beta chains from one sample sequenced in a study of blood T cell repertoires in COVID-19. The table came from immunoSEQ multiplex PCR; TCRdb's copy has only in-frame clones and leaves some out. The data hold approximately 300,000 clones, with approximately 89% observed a single time. Sequences were obtained from PBMCs or T cells enriched from blood (not recorded which). These TCRs come from a woman aged 25 to 39 who had recovered from COVID-19.

The rearrangement uses TRBV5-1 and TRBJ1-2, with a tentative D call TRBD1 (6 bases). CDR3 length equals 15 residues. The germline CDR1 and CDR2 sequences are SGHRS and YFSETQ. Trimming took 2 bases from V and 0 from J, leaving 11 bases between them. This CDR3 is CASSLGTQTNYGYTF. The DNA of the CDR3 is TGCGCCAGCAGCTTAGGGACACAAACTAACTATGGCTACACCTTC.

V is TRBV2 and J is TRBJ1-2, with D tentatively TRBD1 (5 bases). The CDR3 runs 12 residues. Germline values: CDR1 SNHLY, CDR2 FYNNEI. V lost 3 bases, J lost 6 bases, and 8 bases lay in between. In nucleotides, the CDR3 is TGTGCCAGCAGTGAGGCAGGGAATGGCTACACCTTC. Its translation is CASSEAGNGYTF.

The chain uses TRBV30 and TRBJ1-6; no definite D call. This CDR3 region has 14 residues. Between the trimmed V and J ends, which lost 0 bases and 6 bases, there was a span of 9 bases. CDR1 and CDR2 from the germline V gene are GTSNPN and SVGIG (reference sequence). The CDR3 here is CAWSVLTGNSPLHF. The CDR3 DNA reads as TGTGCCTGGAGTGTTCTTACGGGTAATTCACCCCTCCACTTT.

V gene TRBV3-1 (or the pseudogene TRBV3-2) combines with J gene TRBJ2-7, with 7 bases aligning to TRBD2. V shed 4 bases and J 3 bases; nucleotides not matched to a gene: 6. The V gene's germline CDR1 is LGHDT and CDR2 YNNKEL (reference sequence). This CDR3 is 14 amino acids long. The CDR3 sequence: CASSPSSGGYEQYF. For the CDR3, the DNA is TGTGCCAGCAGCCCATCGTCGGGGGGCTACGAGCAGTACTTC.